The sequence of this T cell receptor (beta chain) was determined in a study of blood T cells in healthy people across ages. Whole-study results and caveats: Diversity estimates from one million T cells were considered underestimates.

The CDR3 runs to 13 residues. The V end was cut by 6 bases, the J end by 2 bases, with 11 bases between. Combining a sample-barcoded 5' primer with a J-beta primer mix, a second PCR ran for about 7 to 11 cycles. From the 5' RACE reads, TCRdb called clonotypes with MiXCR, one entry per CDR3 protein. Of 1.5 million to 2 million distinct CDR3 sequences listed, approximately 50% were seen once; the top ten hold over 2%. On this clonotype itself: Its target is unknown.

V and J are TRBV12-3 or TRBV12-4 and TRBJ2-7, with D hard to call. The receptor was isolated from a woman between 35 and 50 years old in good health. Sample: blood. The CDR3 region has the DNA TGTGCCAGCAGCACCAACACGCCCTACGAGCAGTACTTC. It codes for CASSTNTPYEQYF.